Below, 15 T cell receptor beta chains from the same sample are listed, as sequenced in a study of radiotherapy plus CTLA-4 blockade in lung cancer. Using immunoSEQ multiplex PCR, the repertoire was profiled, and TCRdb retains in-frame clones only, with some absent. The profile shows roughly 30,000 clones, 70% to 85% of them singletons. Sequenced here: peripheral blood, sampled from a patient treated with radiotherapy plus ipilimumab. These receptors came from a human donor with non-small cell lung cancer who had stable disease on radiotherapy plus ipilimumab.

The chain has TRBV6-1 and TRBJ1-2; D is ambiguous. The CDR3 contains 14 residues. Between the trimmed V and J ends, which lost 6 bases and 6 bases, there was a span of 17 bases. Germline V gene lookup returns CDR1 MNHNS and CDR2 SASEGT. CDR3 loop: CASRVSSPSDGYTF. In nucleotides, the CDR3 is TGTGCCAGCAGGGTTAGCTCGCCGTCGGATGGCTACACCTTC.

The CDR3 here is CASSLADGGYTF. The CDR3 DNA sequence: TGTGCCAGCAGCTTAGCCGATGGTGGCTACACCTTC. The rearrangement uses TRBV5-5 and TRBJ1-2; D unclear. Germline lookup yields CDR1 SGHKS and CDR2 YYEKEE (reference sequence). The CDR3 loop spans 12 amino acids. V lost 2 bases and J lost 7, with 9 bases in between. Full variable domain (rest looked up from reference TRBV5-5 and TRBJ1-2): DAGVTQSPTHLIKTRGQQVTLRCSPISGHKSVSWYQQVLGQGPQFIFQYYEKEERGRGNFPDRFSARQFPNYSSELNVNALLLGDSALYLCASSLADGGYTFGSGTRLTVV.

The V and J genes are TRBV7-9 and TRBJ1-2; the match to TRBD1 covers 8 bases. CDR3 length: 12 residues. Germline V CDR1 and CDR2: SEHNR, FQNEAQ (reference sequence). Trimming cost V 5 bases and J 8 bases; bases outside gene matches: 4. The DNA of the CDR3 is TGTGCCAGCAGCCGGACAGGGTTCGGCTACACCTTC. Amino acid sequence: CASSRTGFGYTF.

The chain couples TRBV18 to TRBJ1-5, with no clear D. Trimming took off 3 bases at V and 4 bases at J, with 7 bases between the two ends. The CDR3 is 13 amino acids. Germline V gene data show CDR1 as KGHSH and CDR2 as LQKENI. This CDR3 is CASSPSENQPQHF. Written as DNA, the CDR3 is TGTGCCAGCTCACCCTCGGAGAATCAGCCCCAGCATTTT.

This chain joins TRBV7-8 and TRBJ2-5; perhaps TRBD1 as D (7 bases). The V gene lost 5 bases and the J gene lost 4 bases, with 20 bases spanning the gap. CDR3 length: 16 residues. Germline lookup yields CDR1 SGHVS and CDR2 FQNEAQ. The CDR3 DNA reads TGTGCCAGCAGCCCAGCACTAAGACAGGGAGGAGAGACCCAGTACTTC. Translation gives CASSPALRQGGETQYF.

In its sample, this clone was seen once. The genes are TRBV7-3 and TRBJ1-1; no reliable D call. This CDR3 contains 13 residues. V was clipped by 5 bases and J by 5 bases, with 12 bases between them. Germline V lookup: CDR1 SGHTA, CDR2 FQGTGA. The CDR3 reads CASSPDLRTEAFF. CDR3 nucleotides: TGTGCCAGCAGCCCGGACCTCCGAACTGAAGCTTTCTTT.

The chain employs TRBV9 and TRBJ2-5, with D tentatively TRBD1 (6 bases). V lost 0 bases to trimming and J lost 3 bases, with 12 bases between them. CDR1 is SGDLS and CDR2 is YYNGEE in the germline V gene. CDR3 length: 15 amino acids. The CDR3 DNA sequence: TGTGCCAGCAGCGTAGACCCGGCAGGGGAAGAGACCCAGTACTTC. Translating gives CASSVDPAGEETQYF. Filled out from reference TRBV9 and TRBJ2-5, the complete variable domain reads DSGVTQTPKHLITATGQRVTLRCSPRSGDLSVYWYQQSLDQGLQFLIQYYNGEERAKGNILERFSAQQFPDLHSELNLSSLELGDSALYFCASSVDPAGEETQYFGPGTRLLVL.

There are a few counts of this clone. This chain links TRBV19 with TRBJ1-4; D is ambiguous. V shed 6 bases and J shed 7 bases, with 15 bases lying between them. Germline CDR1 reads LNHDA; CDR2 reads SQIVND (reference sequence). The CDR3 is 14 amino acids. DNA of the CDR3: TGTGCCAGTAGACCGACACTTACGACTGAAAAACTGTTTTTT. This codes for CASRPTLTTEKLFF.

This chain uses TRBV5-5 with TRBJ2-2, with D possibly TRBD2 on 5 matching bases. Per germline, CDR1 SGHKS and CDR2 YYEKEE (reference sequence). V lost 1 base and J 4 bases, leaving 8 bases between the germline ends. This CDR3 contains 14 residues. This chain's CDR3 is CASSLTRPTGELFF. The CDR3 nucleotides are TGTGCCAGCAGCTTGACTAGACCCACCGGGGAGCTGTTTTTT.

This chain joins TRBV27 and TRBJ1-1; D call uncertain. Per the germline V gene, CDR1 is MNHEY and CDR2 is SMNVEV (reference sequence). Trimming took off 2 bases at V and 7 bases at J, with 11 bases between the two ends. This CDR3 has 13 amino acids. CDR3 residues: CASSLEGWGEAFF. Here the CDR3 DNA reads TGTGCCAGCAGTTTAGAGGGCTGGGGTGAAGCTTTCTTT.

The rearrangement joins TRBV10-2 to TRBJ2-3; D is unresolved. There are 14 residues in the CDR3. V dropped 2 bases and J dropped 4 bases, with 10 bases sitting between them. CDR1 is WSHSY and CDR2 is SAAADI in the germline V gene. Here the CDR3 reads CASSELERADTQYF. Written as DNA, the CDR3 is TGCGCCAGCAGTGAGCTGGAACGGGCAGATACGCAGTATTTT.

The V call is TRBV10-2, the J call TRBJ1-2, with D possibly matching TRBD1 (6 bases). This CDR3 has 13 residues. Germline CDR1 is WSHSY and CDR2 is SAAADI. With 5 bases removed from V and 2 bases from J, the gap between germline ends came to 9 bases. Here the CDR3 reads CASSQGQNYGYTF. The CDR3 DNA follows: TGCGCCAGCAGTCAAGGACAGAACTATGGCTACACCTTC.

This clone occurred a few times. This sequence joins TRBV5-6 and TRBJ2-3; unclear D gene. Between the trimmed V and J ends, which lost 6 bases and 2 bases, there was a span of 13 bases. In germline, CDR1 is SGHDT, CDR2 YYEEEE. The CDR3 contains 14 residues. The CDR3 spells CASTPRPDTDTQYF. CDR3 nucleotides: TGTGCCAGCACCCCCCGGCCGGACACAGATACGCAGTATTTT.

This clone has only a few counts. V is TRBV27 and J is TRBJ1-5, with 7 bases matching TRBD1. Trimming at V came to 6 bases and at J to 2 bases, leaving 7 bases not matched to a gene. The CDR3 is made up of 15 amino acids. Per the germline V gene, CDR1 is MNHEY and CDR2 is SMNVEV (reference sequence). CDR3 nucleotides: TGTGCCAGCAGCAGAGGGGGCGCCGGCAATCAGCCCCAGCATTTT. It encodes CASSRGGAGNQPQHF.

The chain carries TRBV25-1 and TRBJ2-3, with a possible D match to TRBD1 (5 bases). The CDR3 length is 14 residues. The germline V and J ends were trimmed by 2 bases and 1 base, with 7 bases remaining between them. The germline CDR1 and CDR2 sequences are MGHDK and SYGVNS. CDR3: CASSEGAGTDTQYF. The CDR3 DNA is TGTGCCAGCAGTGAAGGGGCAGGCACAGATACGCAGTATTTT.